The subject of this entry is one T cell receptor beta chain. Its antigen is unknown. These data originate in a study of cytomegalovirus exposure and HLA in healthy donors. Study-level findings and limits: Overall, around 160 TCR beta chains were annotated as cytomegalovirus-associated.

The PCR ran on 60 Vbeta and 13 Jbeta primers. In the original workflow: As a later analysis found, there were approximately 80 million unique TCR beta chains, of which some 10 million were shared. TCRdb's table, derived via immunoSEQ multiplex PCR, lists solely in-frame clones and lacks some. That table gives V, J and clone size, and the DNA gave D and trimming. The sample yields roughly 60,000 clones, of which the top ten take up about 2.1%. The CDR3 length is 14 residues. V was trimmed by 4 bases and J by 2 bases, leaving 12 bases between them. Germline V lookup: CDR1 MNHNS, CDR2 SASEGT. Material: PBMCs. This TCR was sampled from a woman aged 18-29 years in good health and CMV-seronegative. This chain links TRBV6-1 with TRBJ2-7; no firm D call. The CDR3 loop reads CASSVVLFPYEQYF. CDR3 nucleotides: TGTGCCAGCAGTGTAGTTCTGTTCCCCTACGAGCAGTACTTC.